This entry describes one T cell receptor (beta chain). TCRdb's table, derived via immunoSEQ multiplex PCR, lists solely in-frame clones and lacks some. The sample consists of about 69,000 clones, around 90% of them appearing once. This entry belongs to a study of OX40 agonist ivuxolimab in advanced cancers. The V end was cut by 2 bases, the J end by 4 bases, with 0 bases between. Germline CDR1 MNHEY, CDR2 SVGAGI. The CDR3 loop spans 12 amino acids. This clonotype originated in an adult with an advanced solid tumor such as melanoma, head and neck, liver or kidney cancer. The chain has TRBV6-5 and TRBJ2-6; D is unresolved. The specimen comprised CD4+ or CD8+ T cells sorted from blood, sampled in a trial of the OX40 agonist ivuxolimab. The CDR3 here is CASSYGANVLTF. The CDR3 DNA reads TGTGCCAGCAGTTACGGGGCCAACGTCCTGACTTTC.